This T cell receptor (beta chain) was captured by sequencing in a study of blood T cell repertoires in COVID-19. Study in general: Sites in the United States, Italy and Spain provided acute and convalescent COVID-19 samples. Sample material is recorded as cDNA or gDNA derived from T cells, B-cell-depleted T cells, or PBMCs.

Original processing methods: Amplifying reference gene primers gave estimates of nucleated cell counts. Profiling relied on immunoSEQ multiplex PCR, and the TCRdb table lists in-frame clones only, not all of them. The V and J calls and clone size were taken over from that table, and D and trimming were inferred from the DNA. The data show about 26,000 clones, more than 65% seen once. V shed 3 bases and J 6 bases; nucleotides not matched to a gene: 7. In germline, CDR1 is SGHNT, CDR2 YENEEA. CDR3 size: 14 residues. The chain joins TRBV11-3 to TRBJ2-7; 8 bases agree with TRBD1. Sample: peripheral blood. This TCR was sampled from a human donor in a cohort sampled during active COVID-19. CDR3 amino acids: CASSFMDRAGEQYF. The CDR3 DNA reads as TGTGCCAGCAGCTTTATGGACAGGGCGGGCGAGCAGTACTTC.